A selection of T cell receptor beta chains follows, all from one sample in a study of spatial heterogeneity in lung cancer. One entry per CDR3 protein, called by TCRdb with MiXCR from the 5' RACE reads. Of about 15,000 distinct CDR3 sequences listed, approximately 5.8% are singletons. Sequences were derived from lung tumor tissue, sampled at surgery. Source of these receptors: a male donor with early-stage non-small cell lung cancer. Both conserved end residues are part of each CDR3. Fields, in order: CDR3 protein, CDR3 DNA, J gene, V gene, clone size, D gene. D genes are given only for firm matches. Clone size is shown for a subset of rows, as once, few, many or a class of expanded clone.

CDR3: CASREGGAANEKLFF
DNA: TGTGCCAGCAGGGAGGGGGGAGCGGCTAATGAAAAACTGTTTTTT
J: TRBJ1-4
V: TRBV2
size: many
D: .

CDR3: CASSATSVRNEQFF
DNA: TGTGCCAGCAGTGCCACTAGCGTACGAAATGAGCAGTTCTTC
J: TRBJ2-1
V: TRBV2
size: .
D: TRBD2

CDR3: CAWSVRRGGRTNEQFF
DNA: TGTGCCTGGAGTGTACGGCGTGGCGGGAGGACGAATGAGCAGTTCTTC
J: TRBJ2-1
V: TRBV30
size: medium-sized
D: TRBD2

CDR3: CASSLGGSRSSYNEQFF
DNA: TGTGCCAGCAGCTTAGGCGGTAGCAGGAGCTCCTACAATGAGCAGTTCTTC
J: TRBJ2-1
V: TRBV11-2
size: many
D: .

CDR3: CASSRTGEETQYF
DNA: TGCGCCAGCAGCCGGACAGGGGAAGAGACCCAGTACTTC
J: TRBJ2-5
V: TRBV5-1
size: many
D: TRBD1

CDR3: CASRHYNEQFF
DNA: TGTGCCAGCAGGCACTACAATGAGCAGTTCTTC
J: TRBJ2-1
V: TRBV12-3/TRBV12-4
size: many
D: .

CDR3: CSASLVRQGGYGYTF
DNA: TGCAGTGCCTCTTTAGTGCGGCAGGGGGGCTATGGCTACACCTTC
J: TRBJ1-2
V: TRBV20-1
size: few
D: TRBD1

CDR3: CASSFDTGGTEAFF
DNA: TGCGCCAGCAGCTTCGACACCGGAGGGACTGAAGCTTTCTTT
J: TRBJ1-1
V: TRBV5-1
size: many
D: .

CDR3: CASSAEGQPQHF
DNA: TGTGCCAGCAGTGCAGAGGGCCAGCCCCAGCATTTT
J: TRBJ1-5
V: TRBV2
size: many
D: .

CDR3: CASSQGGGLGETQYF
DNA: TGTGCCAGCAGCCAAGGGGGGGGACTGGGCGAGACCCAGTACTTC
J: TRBJ2-5
V: TRBV4-2
size: many
D: TRBD2

CDR3: CASSPLQETGSYEQYF
DNA: TGTGCCAGCAGTCCCCTCCAAGAGACAGGGAGCTACGAGCAGTACTTC
J: TRBJ2-7
V: TRBV6-1
size: many
D: TRBD1

CDR3: CSVAGGEETQYF
DNA: TGCAGCGTTGCAGGGGGGGAAGAGACCCAGTACTTC
J: TRBJ2-5
V: TRBV29-1
size: many
D: .

CDR3: CASSLWNSGGGEQYF
DNA: TGTGCCAGCAGCTTATGGAATAGCGGGGGCGGGGAGCAGTACTTC
J: TRBJ2-7
V: TRBV7-6
size: many
D: TRBD2

CDR3: CSARSGSSYNEQFF
DNA: TGCAGTGCTCGTAGCGGGAGCTCCTACAATGAGCAGTTCTTC
J: TRBJ2-1
V: TRBV20-1
size: many
D: TRBD2

CDR3: CAWSVQDTQYF
DNA: TGTGCCTGGAGTGTACAAGATACGCAGTATTTT
J: TRBJ2-3
V: TRBV30
size: .
D: .

CDR3: CSAGLGRGNEKLFF
DNA: TGCAGTGCGGGGTTGGGTCGTGGGAATGAAAAACTGTTTTTT
J: TRBJ1-4
V: TRBV20-1
size: many
D: .

CDR3: CASRAFEGTHSNQPQHF
DNA: TGTGCCAGCAGAGCTTTCGAGGGGACTCATAGCAATCAGCCCCAGCATTTT
J: TRBJ1-5
V: TRBV14
size: many
D: .

CDR3: CSAAAGFSYEQYF
DNA: TGCAGTGCTGCCGCAGGGTTCTCCTACGAGCAGTACTTC
J: TRBJ2-7
V: TRBV20-1
size: medium-sized
D: .

CDR3: CAVGGTSVNNEQFF
DNA: TGTGCCGTGGGAGGGACTAGCGTAAACAATGAGCAGTTCTTC
J: TRBJ2-1
V: TRBV10-3
size: many
D: TRBD2

CDR3: CASSTRGLAGAETQYF
DNA: TGTGCCAGCAGTACCCGGGGACTAGCGGGAGCTGAGACCCAGTACTTC
J: TRBJ2-5
V: TRBV6-5
size: many
D: TRBD2

CDR3: CSAIRVSGEKLFF
DNA: TGCAGTGCTATTAGGGTGTCTGGTGAAAAACTGTTTTTT
J: TRBJ1-4
V: TRBV20-1
size: many
D: .

CDR3: CRYPQRVF
DNA: TGCAGATACCCCCAGAGGGTCTTC
J: TRBJ2-1
V: TRBV29-1
size: many
D: .

CDR3: CASSSRTGNTEAFF
DNA: TGTGCCAGCAGTTCTCGGACAGGGAACACTGAAGCTTTCTTT
J: TRBJ1-1
V: TRBV6-5
size: medium-sized
D: TRBD1

CDR3: CASSLPGKTQYF
DNA: TGTGCCAGCAGTTTACCAGGGAAGACCCAGTACTTC
J: TRBJ2-5
V: TRBV28
size: many
D: .

CDR3: CSVAPAGEYGELFF
DNA: TGCAGCGTTGCCCCTGCAGGGGAATACGGGGAGCTGTTTTTT
J: TRBJ2-2
V: TRBV29-1
size: medium-sized
D: .

CDR3: CSASEGANYGYTF
DNA: TGCAGTGCTAGCGAGGGAGCTAACTATGGCTACACCTTC
J: TRBJ1-2
V: TRBV20-1
size: few
D: .

CDR3: CASSLTQGNNEQFF
DNA: TGTGCCAGCAGTTTAACACAGGGGAACAATGAGCAGTTCTTC
J: TRBJ2-1
V: TRBV28
size: medium-sized
D: TRBD1